The 4 T cell receptor beta chains given below trace back to one sample, sequenced in a study of CD8 T cells in Susac syndrome. With random hexamers, reverse transcription was performed on roughly 0.5 to 1 ug of RNA. TCRdb reprocessed the immunoSEQ multiplex PCR reads via MiXCR and lists one record per CDR3 protein. The sample includes some 180,000 distinct CDR3 sequences, about 95% of them seen just once. Sequenced sample: CD4+ T cells from PBMCs. The receptors here all came from a human donor in good health.

The CDR3 spells CSARDQGGTQYF. The CDR3, as DNA: TGCAGTGCTAGGGATCAGGGGGGGACCCAGTACTTC. This rearrangement joins TRBV20-1 to TRBJ2-5, with D maybe TRBD1 (7 bases). Trimming stripped 3 bases from V and 7 bases from J, with 12 bases between. Germline V gives CDR1 DFQATT, CDR2 SNEGSKA (reference sequence). CDR3 length: 12 amino acids.

This clonotype was seen a few times. The chain couples TRBV18 to TRBJ2-7; D remains ambiguous. Germline CDR1 and CDR2: KGHSH and LQKENI. Trimming pared 4 bases from V and 3 bases from J, leaving 10 bases between. The CDR3 is made up of 13 amino acids. In DNA form, the CDR3 reads TGTGCCAGCTCACAAGGACGGAACTACGAGCAGTACTTC. Amino acids: CASSQGRNYEQYF.

The chain couples TRBV24-1 to TRBJ2-3; no reliable D call. Germline CDR1 reads KGHDR; CDR2 reads SFDVKD. Trimming pared 5 bases from V and 4 bases from J, leaving 6 bases between. This CDR3 is 12 amino acids long. The CDR3 DNA is TGTGCCACCAGTGGGGCCCCAGATACGCAGTATTTT. It specifies CATSGAPDTQYF.

The chain joins TRBV3-1 to TRBJ2-6; the D gene could be TRBD1 or TRBD2 (7 bases each). CDR1 is LGHDT, CDR2 YNNKEL, per germline (reference sequence). V lost 1 base to trimming and J lost 2 bases, with 15 bases between them. The CDR3 has 18 amino acids. The CDR3 bases are TGTGCCAGCAGCCAAGGGGGAGGGGGCGATGCTGGGGCCAACGTCCTGACTTTC. Translating it yields CASSQGGGGDAGANVLTF.